Following are 19 T cell receptor beta chains from one sample sequenced in a study of blood T cell repertoires in COVID-19. The method was immunoSEQ multiplex PCR; TCRdb's version includes in-frame clones alone and lacks a portion of them. This table has some 50,000 clones, roughly 91% appearing once. Sequencing used peripheral blood. Receptors originate from a man between 45 and 60 years old with active COVID-19.

This rearrangement joins TRBV28 to TRBJ1-1, with TRBD1 matching over 7 bases. The CDR3 totals 14 residues. V lost 4 bases to trimming and J lost 4 bases; unmatched junction nucleotides: 6. The germline CDR1 and CDR2 sequences are MDHEN and SYDVKM. The CDR3 sequence is CASSSTGVVTEAFF. Written as DNA, the CDR3 is TGTGCCAGCAGTTCTACAGGGGTCGTCACTGAAGCTTTCTTT.

The chain uses TRBV28 and TRBJ1-1; D may be TRBD1 (6 bases). CDR3 length: 14 residues. Germline V gene data show CDR1 as MDHEN and CDR2 as SYDVKM. Trimming took off 1 base at V and 10 bases at J, with 16 bases between the two ends. The CDR3, as DNA: TGTGCCAGCAGTTTATCGGTCGGCAGGGGAAGAGCTTTCTTT. The encoded protein is CASSLSVGRGRAFF.

The chain is built from TRBV12-3 or TRBV12-4 and TRBJ2-1; D may be TRBD2 (6 bases). The ends were cut back, 3 bases at V and 12 bases at J, with 9 bases in the middle. The CDR3 is 11 residues long. The CDR3 nucleotides are TGTGCCAGCAGTTTGGGACTCGGGCAGTTCTTC. Translating it yields CASSLGLGQFF.

The chain is built from TRBV6-5 and TRBJ2-7; TRBD1 is a possible D gene (5 bases). Trimming took 11 bases from V and 5 from J, leaving 22 bases between them. This CDR3 is built from 14 residues. Germline CDR1 is MNHEY and CDR2 is SVGAGI. Written as DNA, the CDR3 is TGTGCCTCCAGCCCCGGGCGGACCAGGGACGAGCAGTACTTC. Protein product: CASSPGRTRDEQYF.

This clone was recorded only once. The genes are TRBV6-1 and TRBJ2-7, with D perhaps TRBD1 (6 bases). CDR3 length: 14 amino acids. Germline V lookup: CDR1 MNHNS, CDR2 SASEGT. V was shortened by 2 bases and J by 3 bases, with 11 bases between the two germline ends. The CDR3 DNA reads as TGTGCCAGCAGTGAAATAGGACAGAACTACGAGCAGTACTTC. Translating it yields CASSEIGQNYEQYF.

The chain has TRBV6-6 and TRBJ1-2; 7 bases match TRBD1. Germline lookup yields CDR1 MNHNY and CDR2 SVGAGI (reference sequence). The CDR3 runs to 15 residues. The junction had 7 bases not matched to a gene; V was cut back by 2 bases and J by 4 bases. The CDR3 DNA reads as TGTGCCAGCAGTTACCAGGACAGGACACCCTATGGCTACACCTTC. Translating it yields CASSYQDRTPYGYTF.

The chain uses TRBV28 and TRBJ1-1, with 8 positions matching TRBD1. Germline V gene sequence: CDR1 MDHEN, CDR2 SYDVKM. The trim removed 4 bases at V and 1 base at J, leaving 2 bases unmatched. This CDR3 has 14 residues. The CDR3, as DNA: TGTGCCAGCAGTTCCGACAGGGGGAACACTGAAGCTTTCTTT. It yields the protein CASSSDRGNTEAFF. The variable domain in full, with the rest retrieved from reference TRBV28 and TRBJ1-1, is DVKVTQSSRYLVKRTGEKVFLECVQDMDHENMFWYRQDPGLGLRLIYFSYDVKMKEKGDIPEGYSVSREKKERFSLILESASTNQTSMYLCASSSDRGNTEAFFGQGTRLTVV.

The chain employs TRBV24-1 and TRBJ2-7; TRBD1 aligns across 10 bases. Germline V lookup: CDR1 KGHDR, CDR2 SFDVKD. J lost 5 bases, V lost 4 bases, and 4 bases had no gene match. This CDR3 has 14 amino acids. The CDR3 reads CATSDRDRGHEQYF. CDR3 nucleotides: TGTGCCACCAGTGACCGGGACAGGGGCCACGAGCAGTACTTC.

This clone has only one observation. The chain links TRBV29-1 to TRBJ1-6; TRBD1 matches 8 bases. Germline loops: CDR1 SQVTM, CDR2 ANQGSEA. CDR3 length equals 13 residues. V shed 6 bases, J shed 9 bases, and the junction held 7 bases outside the gene matches. CDR3 residues: CSVLTGESSPLHF. As DNA, the CDR3 is TGCAGCGTGCTGACAGGGGAGAGTTCACCCCTCCACTTT.

The V call is TRBV24-1, the J call TRBJ2-1, with 7 positions matching TRBD1. Germline lookup yields CDR1 KGHDR and CDR2 SFDVKD. CDR3 length equals 16 residues. Trimming removed 4 bases from V and 4 bases from J; junction bases left unmatched: 9. Written as DNA, the CDR3 is TGTGCCACCAGTGACCCCGGCGAGGGGGCTTACAATGAGCAGTTCTTC. This encodes CATSDPGEGAYNEQFF.

The rearrangement joins TRBV25-1 to TRBJ1-1; possible D gene TRBD1, 5 bases. The V end was cut by 1 base, the J end by 5 bases, with 14 bases between. Germline values: CDR1 MGHDK, CDR2 SYGVNS. CDR3 length: 15 amino acids. The CDR3 reads CASSESGRGGTEAFF. Here the CDR3 DNA reads TGTGCCAGCAGTGAATCCGGACGGGGGGGGACTGAAGCTTTCTTT.

The genes are TRBV9 and TRBJ2-7, with D tentatively TRBD1 (6 bases). The germline V gene encodes CDR1 SGDLS and CDR2 YYNGEE. Trimming took off 1 base at V and 1 base at J, with 12 bases between the two ends. The CDR3 extends over 15 amino acids. The CDR3: CASSVSGDISYEQYF. CDR3 in DNA: TGTGCCAGCAGCGTAAGTGGGGACATATCCTACGAGCAGTACTTC.

This clone turned up a few times. The V gene is TRBV3-1 (or the pseudogene TRBV3-2), the J gene TRBJ1-2; no reliable D call. The ends were cut back, 7 bases at V and 2 bases at J, with 11 bases in the middle. This CDR3 comprises 13 residues. Looked up from germline, CDR1 is LGHDT and CDR2 is YNNKEL (reference sequence). CDR3 sequence reads: CASTPHNNYGYTF. In DNA, the CDR3 is TGTGCCAGCACCCCACACAACAACTATGGCTACACCTTC.

V usage is TRBV23-1 and J usage is TRBJ2-7, with 8 bases lining up with TRBD2. TRBV23-1 counts as an open reading frame of uncertain function. This CDR3 spans 16 amino acids. V was clipped by 7 bases and J by 2 bases; unmatched bases: 13. The CDR3 here is CASTRGAGGSTYEQYF. The CDR3 nucleotides read TGCGCCAGCACTCGGGGTGCGGGAGGTTCCACCTACGAGCAGTACTTC.

The V call is TRBV4-1, the J call TRBJ1-4, with D possibly TRBD1 on 5 matching bases. Trimming shortened V by 0 bases and J by 7 bases, and 12 bases separated the two germline ends. The CDR3 totals 15 residues. Germline CDR1 reads MGHRA; CDR2 reads YSYEKL. This CDR3 is CASSQEPGMGEKLFF. CDR3 nucleotides: TGCGCCAGCAGCCAAGAACCAGGGATGGGTGAAAAACTGTTTTTT.

The rearrangement joins TRBV29-1 to TRBJ2-7; 7 nucleotides agree with TRBD1. Germline CDR1 reads SQVTM; CDR2 reads ANQGSEA. The CDR3 consists of 13 residues. V lost 5 bases and J lost 5; bases outside the gene matches: 9. In DNA form, the CDR3 reads TGCAGCGTTATGCCGGACAGGTACGACGAGCAGTACTTC. Its translation is CSVMPDRYDEQYF.

This chain joins TRBV4-1 and TRBJ2-5; D not certain. CDR1 is MGHRA, CDR2 YSYEKL, per germline. V was cut by 0 bases and J by 5 bases, with 7 bases left in between. This CDR3 contains 13 residues. This CDR3 reads CASSQDWRETQYF. CDR3 sequence (DNA): TGCGCCAGCAGCCAAGACTGGCGGGAGACCCAGTACTTC.

The V gene is TRBV7-2, the J gene TRBJ2-7; the D gene is possibly TRBD1 (7 bases). The CDR3 has 16 amino acids. Trimming cost V 1 base and J 0 bases, with 13 bases left between them. Germline V gene data show CDR1 as SGHTA and CDR2 as FQGNSA. The CDR3 region has the DNA TGTGCCAGCAGCTTAGTATGGGGGGACAGCTCCTACGAGCAGTACTTC. This sequence encodes CASSLVWGDSSYEQYF.

In DNA form, the CDR3 reads TGTGCCAGTAGTATGCAAGGACTTAACACTGAAGCTTTCTTT. Encoded protein: CASSMQGLNTEAFF. The rearrangement links TRBV19 to TRBJ1-1; D not certain. The V end lost 3 bases, the J end lost 2 bases, and 10 bases lay between the germline ends. This CDR3 is built from 14 residues. From germline, CDR1 is LNHDA and CDR2 SQIVND (reference sequence).